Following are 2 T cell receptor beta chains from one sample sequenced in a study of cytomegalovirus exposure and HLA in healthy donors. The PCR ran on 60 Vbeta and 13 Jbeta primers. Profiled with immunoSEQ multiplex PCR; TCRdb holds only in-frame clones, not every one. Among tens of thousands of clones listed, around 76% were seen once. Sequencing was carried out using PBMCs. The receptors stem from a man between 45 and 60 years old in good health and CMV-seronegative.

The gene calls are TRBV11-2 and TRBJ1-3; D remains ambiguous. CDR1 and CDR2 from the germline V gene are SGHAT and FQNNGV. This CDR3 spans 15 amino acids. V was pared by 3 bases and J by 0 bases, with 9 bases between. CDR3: CASSLEASSGNTIYF. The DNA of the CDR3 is TGTGCCAGCAGCTTGGAGGCTAGCTCTGGAAACACCATATATTTT.

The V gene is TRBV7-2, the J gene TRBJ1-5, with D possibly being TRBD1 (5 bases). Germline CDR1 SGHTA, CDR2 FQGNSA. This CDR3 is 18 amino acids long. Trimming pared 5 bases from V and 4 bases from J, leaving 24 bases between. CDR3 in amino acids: CASSTNIPGLQGNQPQHF. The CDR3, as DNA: TGTGCCAGCAGCACCAACATTCCGGGACTTCAGGGAAATCAGCCCCAGCATTTT. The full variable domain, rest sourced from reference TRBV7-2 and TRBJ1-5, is GAGVSQSPSNKVTEKGKDVELRCDPISGHTALYWYRQSLGQGLEFLIYFQGNSAPDKSGLPSDRFSAERTGGSVSTLTIQRTQQEDSAVYLCASSTNIPGLQGNQPQHFGDGTRLSIL.